This T cell receptor beta chain was captured by sequencing in a study of regulatory T cells in long-lasting Graves disease. Study findings and constraints: Gene preferences differed: TRBV28, TRBJ1-2, TRBJ2-5 in persistent cases.

With iRepertoire HTBI primers and Arm-PCR of CDR3 regions, TCR beta libraries were built. Via MiXCR, TCRdb re-called the multiplex PCR reads, giving one row per CDR3 protein. The sample has some 490,000 distinct CDR3 sequences; about 11% are singletons. The sample's time point: newly diagnosed GD, antithyroid drugs for less than 3 months. Scientists built the TCR library using RNA that was extracted from PBMCs. From each patient, around 8.7 milliliters of peripheral blood was drawn and collected into an EDTA anticoagulant tube. As concerns this clonotype: The target antigen is unknown.

V was cut by 3 bases and J by 7 bases, with 4 bases left in between. Germline V gene lookup returns CDR1 LNHDA and CDR2 SQIVND (reference sequence). The CDR3 spans 11 residues. The sample also formed part of further work on T cells in Graves' hyperthyroidism and ophthalmopathy. From that paper: Calling Graves' hyperthyroidism stable meant ophthalmopathy did not progress within 18 months.

The receptor was derived from a woman in her thirties with Graves disease. The chain joins TRBV19 to TRBJ2-1; no definite D call. The material was peripheral blood mononuclear cells (PBMCs), obtained at new diagnosis, from a patient treated with antithyroid drugs. The CDR3 DNA reads as TGTGCCAGTAGTATGATTAATGAGCAGTTCTTC. It codes for CASSMINEQFF.